Each of the 18 T cell receptor beta chains below was sequenced from the same sample in a study of T cell responses to AZD1222 COVID-19 vaccine. Profiling relied on immunoSEQ multiplex PCR, and the TCRdb table lists in-frame clones only, not all of them. This table has about 150,000 clones, 89% appearing once. The specimen comprised peripheral blood, sampled on day 0 of AZD1222 vaccination. The source of these receptors is an adult in good health.

The chain recombines TRBV7-2 with TRBJ2-5, with D possibly TRBD1 on 5 matching bases. Per germline, CDR1 SGHTA and CDR2 FQGNSA. Between the trimmed V and J ends, which lost 5 bases and 2 bases, there was a span of 12 bases. The CDR3 has 14 amino acids. This chain's CDR3 is CASSPTVNQETQYF. The CDR3 DNA follows: TGTGCCAGCAGCCCGACAGTAAATCAAGAGACCCAGTACTTC.

This chain joins TRBV28 and TRBJ2-7, with D hard to call. V shed 2 bases and J shed 4 bases, with 6 bases lying between them. Germline values: CDR1 MDHEN, CDR2 SYDVKM. The CDR3 has 12 amino acids. The CDR3 DNA follows: TGTGCCAGCAGTTTAAACCTGTACGAGCAGTACTTC. Amino acid sequence: CASSLNLYEQYF.

The CDR3 sequence is CASSWGHQGNTIYF. The CDR3 coding sequence is TGTGCCAGCAGCTGGGGACACCAAGGAAACACCATATATTTT. The chain recombines TRBV11-1 with TRBJ1-3; weak D call: TRBD1 (6 bases). This CDR3 comprises 14 residues. CDR1 and CDR2 (germline): SGHAT, FQDESV (reference sequence). V was pared by 4 bases and J by 4 bases, with 11 bases between.

The chain uses TRBV9 and TRBJ2-7; D perhaps matches TRBD2 (5 bases). The CDR3 contains 12 residues. Trimming cost V 4 bases and J 3 bases, with 8 bases left between them. CDR1 and CDR2 (germline): SGDLS, YYNGEE. This CDR3 reads CASSISGYEQYF. CDR3 in DNA: TGTGCCAGCAGCATAAGCGGCTACGAGCAGTACTTC.

This chain connects TRBV2 to TRBJ2-7, with 15 nucleotides matching TRBD2. Germline CDR1 SNHLY, CDR2 FYNNEI. CDR3 length equals 15 residues. V was clipped by 7 bases and J by 6 bases; unmatched bases: 7. The CDR3 loop reads CASKPQGLAGGEQYF. CDR3 sequence (DNA): TGTGCCAGCAAACCTCAGGGACTAGCGGGAGGCGAGCAGTACTTC.

The chain combines TRBV3-1 (or the pseudogene TRBV3-2) with TRBJ2-6, with D possibly called TRBD1 or TRBD2 (5 bases each). The CDR3 is 20 residues long. The germline V gene encodes CDR1 LGHDT and CDR2 YNNKEL (reference sequence). Trimming removed 5 bases at V and 1 base at J, with 24 bases between. The CDR3 nucleotides are TGTGCCAGCAGCATCCGGGACCGTTTCCTCGAGCGTTCTGGGGCCAACGTCCTGACTTTC. It translates to CASSIRDRFLERSGANVLTF.

The chain has TRBV20-1 and TRBJ2-1; D uncertain. The CDR3 is 14 residues long. CDR1 and CDR2 from the germline V gene are DFQATT and SNEGSKA (reference sequence). V shed 3 bases and J shed 0 bases, with 9 bases lying between them. The CDR3 DNA reads as TGCAGTGCTAGTCCTAGTTACTCCTACAATGAGCAGTTCTTC. Amino acid sequence: CSASPSYSYNEQFF.

The rearrangement links TRBV5-1 to TRBJ2-1, with TRBD2 matching 12 bases. The CDR3 is made up of 17 amino acids. Germline CDR1 and CDR2: SGHRS and YFSETQ. V shed 4 bases and J 4 bases; nucleotides not matched to a gene: 9. The CDR3 nucleotides read TGCGCCAGCAGCCTGGTGGCTAGCGGGAGGGCATACAATGAGCAGTTCTTC. This codes for CASSLVASGRAYNEQFF.

The J gene is TRBJ1-1, the V gene TRBV6-1; 9 nucleotides agree with TRBD1. This CDR3 region has 14 residues. Germline V gene data show CDR1 as MNHNS and CDR2 as SASEGT. Germline trimming cut 3 bases from V and 4 bases from J; bases unmatched to any gene: 3. Here the CDR3 DNA reads TGTGCCAGCAGTGAGACAGGGGGTAGCACTGAAGCTTTCTTT. Its protein is CASSETGGSTEAFF.

The rearrangement joins TRBV7-2 to TRBJ1-2; maybe TRBD1 (5 bases). Germline assignment: CDR1 SGHTA and CDR2 FQGNSA. CDR3 length equals 16 residues. V was cut by 4 bases and J by 0 bases, with 15 bases left in between. In nucleotides, the CDR3 is TGTGCCAGCAGCTATACCCTGACAGAAACTAACTATGGCTACACCTTC. Translated: CASSYTLTETNYGYTF.

The chain is built from TRBV5-4 and TRBJ2-2; TRBD1 is a possible D gene (6 bases). Germline V CDR1 and CDR2: SGHNT, YYREEE (reference sequence). The CDR3 runs to 16 residues. Trimming took off 0 bases at V and 5 bases at J, with 14 bases between the two ends. The CDR3 sequence: CASSLGAGDVTGELFF. Written as DNA, the CDR3 is TGTGCCAGCAGCTTGGGGGCAGGGGATGTTACCGGGGAGCTGTTTTTT. Drawing the rest from reference TRBV5-4 and TRBJ2-2, the complete variable domain is ETGVTQSPTHLIKTRGQQVTLRCSSQSGHNTVSWYQQALGQGPQFIFQYYREEENGRGNFPPRFSGLQFPNYSSELNVNALELDDSALYLCASSLGAGDVTGELFFGEGSRLTVL.

V usage is TRBV7-6 and J usage is TRBJ1-1; 9 bases line up with TRBD1. Trimming cost V 4 bases and J 5 bases; bases outside gene matches: 8. Germline V gene sequence: CDR1 SGHVS, CDR2 FNYEAQ. The CDR3 sequence is 15 residues long. The CDR3 sequence is CASSWGTGMGTEAFF. CDR3 coding DNA: TGTGCCAGCAGCTGGGGGACAGGGATGGGAACTGAAGCTTTCTTT.

This clone appeared once. The chain joins TRBV6-5 to TRBJ1-5; D gene unclear. From germline, CDR1 is MNHEY and CDR2 SVGAGI. CDR3 length: 14 residues. With 7 bases removed from V and 3 bases from J, the gap between germline ends came to 13 bases. CDR3 nucleotides: TGTGCCAGCAACATACACAACTCCAATCAGCCCCAGCATTTT. Protein: CASNIHNSNQPQHF.

CDR3 loop: CASSPGRGREAFF. The CDR3 DNA follows: TGTGCCAGCAGCCCAGGGAGGGGGCGGGAGGCTTTCTTT. The rearrangement joins TRBV11-3 to TRBJ1-1; 7 nucleotides line up with TRBD1. The V segment lost 5 bases and the J segment 11 bases; nucleotides outside the gene matches: 11. The CDR3 runs 13 residues. Looked up from germline, CDR1 is SGHNT and CDR2 is YENEEA.

CDR3 in amino acids: CASSQGSGDIGPLHF. The CDR3 nucleotides are TGTGCCAGCAGCCAAGGGTCAGGGGATATAGGGCCCCTCCACTTT. This chain connects TRBV7-3 to TRBJ1-6, with D possibly being TRBD1 (6 bases). Deletions cut 5 bases from V and 13 bases from J, with 21 bases between. CDR3 length equals 15 residues. Germline V gene data show CDR1 as SGHTA and CDR2 as FQGTGA.

The chain links TRBV5-8 to TRBJ2-3, with 7 bases aligning to TRBD1. V was clipped by 3 bases and J by 2 bases; unmatched bases: 9. Germline CDR1 and CDR2: SGHTS and YDEGEE. The CDR3 consists of 16 residues. The CDR3 DNA reads as TGTGCCAGCAGCTACAGGGGATCTTACTACACAGATACGCAGTATTTT. It yields the protein CASSYRGSYYTDTQYF.

Here the CDR3 reads CASSQETSGRVTDTQYF. The CDR3 DNA reads as TGTGCCAGCAGCCAAGAGACTAGCGGGAGGGTCACAGATACGCAGTATTTT. V and J are TRBV14 and TRBJ2-3, with 14 bases aligning to TRBD2. Trimming took 0 bases from V and 2 from J; bases not matched to a gene: 1. CDR3 length: 17 residues. Germline values: CDR1 SGHDN, CDR2 FVKESK.

The chain employs TRBV19 and TRBJ2-2; D might be TRBD2 (6 bases). Trimming took 3 bases from V and 1 from J, leaving 9 bases between them. The CDR3 runs 15 residues. The germline V gene has CDR1 LNHDA and CDR2 SQIVND (reference sequence). In DNA form, the CDR3 reads TGTGCCAGTAGTATCGGGAGATTGAACACCGGGGAGCTGTTTTTT. This translates into CASSIGRLNTGELFF.